Listed below are T cell receptor beta chains from one sample, sequenced in a study of blood T cell repertoires in COVID-19. TCRdb's table, derived via immunoSEQ multiplex PCR, lists solely in-frame clones and lacks some. The profile shows approximately 200,000 clones, around 90% of them singletons. Specimen: PBMCs or T cells enriched from blood (not recorded which). These receptors all stem from a woman aged 30 to 39 who had recovered from COVID-19. CDR3s include the opening cysteine and the closing phenylalanine or tryptophan. The D gene is left open where the match is weak. Some rows have no size entry. The others give once, few or many, or a class for an expanded clone.

v_call	clone_size	d_call	j_call	cdr3_nt	cdr3_aa
TRBV2	NA	NA	TRBJ1-3	TGTGCCAGCAGTGATAACAGGGCGTACGGAAACACCATATATTTT	CASSDNRAYGNTIYF
TRBV15	NA	NA	TRBJ1-2	TGTGCCACCAGCAGAGATACGGAGCCTGGCTACACCTTC	CATSRDTEPGYTF
TRBV20-1	NA	NA	TRBJ2-2	TGCAGTGCTAGTAGGGACTCCGCGAACACCGGGGAGCTGTTTTTT	CSASRDSANTGELFF
TRBV6-4	NA	NA	TRBJ1-1	TGTGCCAGCACGACGCGGGCGAACACTGAAGCTTTCTTT	CASTTRANTEAFF
TRBV15	once	NA	TRBJ1-1	TGTGCCACCAGCAGACCCCGGGGGGGGATTAAGGGCACTGAAGCTTTCTTT	CATSRPRGGIKGTEAFF
TRBV9	NA	TRBD2	TRBJ2-7	TGTGCCAGCAGCTTGGGACTAGCGGTAAAACCATACGAGCAGTACTTC	CASSLGLAVKPYEQYF
TRBV5-6	NA	TRBD1	TRBJ1-2	TGTGCCAGCAGCTTGGGCGGCAGGGGGTCTGGCTACACCTTC	CASSLGGRGSGYTF
TRBV28	NA	NA	TRBJ1-6	TGTGCCAGTATAACTCCTAGCTCCTATAATTCACCCCTCCACTTT	CASITPSSYNSPLHF
TRBV6-4	NA	NA	TRBJ2-7	TGTGCCAGCAGGATCGGTACCTACGAGCAGTACTTC	CASRIGTYEQYF
TRBV24-1	NA	TRBD1	TRBJ2-1	TGTGCCACCAGTGGGGGACAGGGAATTTGGGATGAGCAGTTCTTC	CATSGGQGIWDEQFF
TRBV11-2	NA	TRBD1	TRBJ1-6	TGTGCCAGCAGCTTGCGGACAGGGGGTGGCACGGTTCCCCTCCACTTT	CASSLRTGGGTVPLHF
TRBV7-9	NA	TRBD1	TRBJ2-7	TGTGCCAGCAGCTTAGTCTTGGGACAGAAAATTTACGAGCAGTACTTC	CASSLVLGQKIYEQYF
TRBV27	few	NA	TRBJ1-2	TGTGCCAGCAGTTTTTTAGGAGGTGGCTACACCTTC	CASSFLGGGYTF
TRBV5-1	once	TRBD1	TRBJ1-2	TGCGCCAGCAGCGTGACCAGGGGGCCTAACTATGGCTACACCTTC	CASSVTRGPNYGYTF
TRBV19	NA	TRBD1	TRBJ1-2	TGTGCCAGTAGTATAGGGGCAGGGGGCGCCTATGGCTACACCTTC	CASSIGAGGAYGYTF
TRBV5-4	NA	TRBD1	TRBJ1-3	TGTGCCAGCAGCTCGTTCTCGGACAGGGGCTCTGGAAACACCATATATTTT	CASSSFSDRGSGNTIYF
TRBV5-1	NA	NA	TRBJ1-4	TGCGCCAGCAGCCCGGATCGGACAAGTAATGAAAAACTGTTTTTT	CASSPDRTSNEKLFF
TRBV5-1	NA	TRBD1	TRBJ1-1	TGCGCCAGCAGCTTGGTCGAGGGACAGAAAGAAGCTTTCTTT	CASSLVEGQKEAFF
TRBV5-1	NA	TRBD1	TRBJ1-1	TGCGCCAGCAGCACAGACAGGGTTACTGAAGCTTTCTTT	CASSTDRVTEAFF
TRBV24-1	NA	TRBD2	TRBJ2-3	TGTGCCACCAGTGATTTGAGCGGGCGGAGCGGGGGACGGGATACGCAGTATTTT	CATSDLSGRSGGRDTQYF
TRBV3-1/TRBV3-2	NA	NA	TRBJ2-1	TGTGCCAGCAGCCAAGGACCGATCGGGAATGAGCAGTTCTTC	CASSQGPIGNEQFF
TRBV7-9	NA	NA	TRBJ1-2	TGTGCCAGCAGCCCCAACCTATTGGGCTACACCTTC	CASSPNLLGYTF
TRBV10-3	NA	NA	TRBJ1-1	TGTGCCATCAGCCAGAACACTGAAGCTTTCTTT	CAISQNTEAFF
TRBV7-9	NA	TRBD1	TRBJ2-3	TGTGCCAGCAGCTTAAAACAGGGGCCACGCACAGATACGCAGTATTTT	CASSLKQGPRTDTQYF
TRBV11-1	NA	NA	TRBJ1-6	TGTGCCAGCAGCCCCAGGGATTCACCCCTCCACTTT	CASSPRDSPLHF
TRBV2	NA	TRBD1	TRBJ1-6	TGTGCCAGCATCGACAGGGGACCAACAAATTCACCCCTCCACTTT	CASIDRGPTNSPLHF
TRBV7-2	NA	NA	TRBJ2-7	TGTGCCAGCAGCTTAGTTGGGACTGAAGACTACGAGCAGTACTTC	CASSLVGTEDYEQYF